This TCR beta chain was captured by sequencing in a study of blood T cell repertoires in COVID-19. Assay used: immunoSEQ multiplex PCR; TCRdb lists only in-frame clones, some missing. The sample gives around 70,000 clones, less than 85% of which show up once; about 6.2% is in the top ten. Trimming took 4 bases from V and 4 from J, leaving 20 bases between them. CDR3 length: 17 amino acids. Per the germline V gene, CDR1 is SGHRS and CDR2 is YFSETQ. Input material: peripheral blood. The receptor comes from a man aged 55-75 years with acute or convalescent COVID-19. V usage is TRBV5-1 and J usage is TRBJ1-4; D may be TRBD1 (6 bases). The DNA of the CDR3 is TGCGCCAGCAGCCCCAGCAGGGGCGTAGGCAATAATGAAAAACTGTTTTTT. Translation: CASSPSRGVGNNEKLFF.